This T cell receptor (beta chain) was identified during a study of blood T cell repertoires in COVID-19. The data were produced by immunoSEQ multiplex PCR, yet TCRdb's version contains in-frame clones alone and is incomplete. The sample has about 280,000 clones, over 75% seen once. Germline V gene lookup returns CDR1 MNHNS and CDR2 SASEGT. CDR3 length: 12 residues. V lost 2 bases to trimming and J lost 8 bases, with 7 bases between them. This TCR was sampled from a man aged 18 to 30 with active or convalescent COVID-19. V usage is TRBV6-1 and J usage is TRBJ2-4; D call uncertain. Sequencing was done on a sample of peripheral blood. The CDR3 protein is CASSEQNDIQYF. The CDR3 DNA follows: TGTGCCAGCAGTGAACAGAATGACATTCAGTACTTC.